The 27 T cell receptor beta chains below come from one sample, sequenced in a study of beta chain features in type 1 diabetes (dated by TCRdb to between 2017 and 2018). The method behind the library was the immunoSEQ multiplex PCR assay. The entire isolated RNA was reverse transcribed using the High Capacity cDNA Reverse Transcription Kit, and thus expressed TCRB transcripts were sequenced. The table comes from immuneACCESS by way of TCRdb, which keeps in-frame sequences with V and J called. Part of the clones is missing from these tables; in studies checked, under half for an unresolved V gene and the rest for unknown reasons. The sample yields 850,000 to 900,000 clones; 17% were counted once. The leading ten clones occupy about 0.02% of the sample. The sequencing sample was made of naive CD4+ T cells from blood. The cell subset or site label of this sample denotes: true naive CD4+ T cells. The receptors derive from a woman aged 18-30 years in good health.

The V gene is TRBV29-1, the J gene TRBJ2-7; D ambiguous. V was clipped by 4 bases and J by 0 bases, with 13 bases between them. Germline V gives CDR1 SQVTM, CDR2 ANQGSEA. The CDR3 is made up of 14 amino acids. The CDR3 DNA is TGCAGCGTTGTAGGAGAGAGGAGCTCCTACGAGCAGTACTTC. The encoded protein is CSVVGERSSYEQYF.

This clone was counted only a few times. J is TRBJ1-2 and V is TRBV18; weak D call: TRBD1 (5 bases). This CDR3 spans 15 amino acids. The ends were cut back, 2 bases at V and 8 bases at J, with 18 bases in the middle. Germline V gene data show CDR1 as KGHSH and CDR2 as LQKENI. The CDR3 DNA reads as TGTGCCAGCTCACCATTCCCCAACAGGTTTGAAGGCTACACCTTC. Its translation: CASSPFPNRFEGYTF.

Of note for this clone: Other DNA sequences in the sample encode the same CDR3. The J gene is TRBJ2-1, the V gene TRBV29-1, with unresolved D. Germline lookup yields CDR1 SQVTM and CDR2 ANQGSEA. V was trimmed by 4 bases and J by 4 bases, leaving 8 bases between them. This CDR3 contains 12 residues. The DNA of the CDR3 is TGCAGCGTTGGGGCAGAATACAATGAGCAGTTCTTC. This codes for CSVGAEYNEQFF.

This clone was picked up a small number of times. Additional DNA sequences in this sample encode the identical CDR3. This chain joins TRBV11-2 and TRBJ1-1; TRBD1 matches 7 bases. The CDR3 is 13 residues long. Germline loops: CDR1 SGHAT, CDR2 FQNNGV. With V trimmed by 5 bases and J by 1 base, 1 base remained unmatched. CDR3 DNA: TGTGCCAGCAGCAGGGACAGGAACACTGAAGCTTTCTTT. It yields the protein CASSRDRNTEAFF. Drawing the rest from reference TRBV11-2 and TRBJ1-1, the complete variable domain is EAGVAQSPRYKIIEKRQSVAFWCNPISGHATLYWYQQILGQGPKLLIQFQNNGVVDDSQLPKDRFSAERLKGVDSTLKIQPAKLEDSAVYLCASSRDRNTEAFFGQGTRLTVV.

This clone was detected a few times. CDR3 DNA sequence: TGCGCCAGCAGCTTGGGGCATCGGGCCTCTTGGGATGAGCAGTTCTTC. This sequence encodes CASSLGHRASWDEQFF. The V and J genes are TRBV5-1 and TRBJ2-1; D not certain. The CDR3 runs to 16 residues. V lost 0 bases, J lost 8 bases, and 18 bases lay in between. Germline CDR1 is SGHRS and CDR2 is YFSETQ. The variable domain in full, completed from reference TRBV5-1 and TRBJ2-1, reads KAGVTQTPRYLIKTRGQQVTLSCSPISGHRSVSWYQQTPGQGLQFLFEYFSETQRNKGNFPGRFSGRQFSNSRSEMNVSTLELGDSALYLCASSLGHRASWDEQFFGPGTRLTVL.

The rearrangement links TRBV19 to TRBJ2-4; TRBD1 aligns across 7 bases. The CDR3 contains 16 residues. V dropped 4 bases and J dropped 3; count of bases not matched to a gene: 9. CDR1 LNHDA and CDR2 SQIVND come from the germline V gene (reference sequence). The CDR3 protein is CASSTPRQGDKNIQYF. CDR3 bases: TGTGCCAGTAGTACCCCCCGACAGGGTGACAAAAACATTCAGTACTTC.

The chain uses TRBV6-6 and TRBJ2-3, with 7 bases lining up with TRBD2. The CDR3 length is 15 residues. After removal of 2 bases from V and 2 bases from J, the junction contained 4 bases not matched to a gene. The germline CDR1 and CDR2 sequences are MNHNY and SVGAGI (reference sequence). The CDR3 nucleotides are TGTGCCAGCAGTTACCAAGCGGGATCCACAGATACGCAGTATTTT. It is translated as CASSYQAGSTDTQYF.

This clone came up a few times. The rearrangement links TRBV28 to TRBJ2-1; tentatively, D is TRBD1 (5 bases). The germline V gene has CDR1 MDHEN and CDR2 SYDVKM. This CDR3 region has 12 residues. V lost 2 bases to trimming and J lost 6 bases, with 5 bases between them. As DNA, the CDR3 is TGTGCCAGCAGTTTACAGGGCAATGAGCAGTTCTTC. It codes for CASSLQGNEQFF.

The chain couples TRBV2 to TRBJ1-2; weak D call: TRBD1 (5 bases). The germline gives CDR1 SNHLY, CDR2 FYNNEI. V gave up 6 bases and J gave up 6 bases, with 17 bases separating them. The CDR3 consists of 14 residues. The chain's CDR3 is CASRRRGPGDGYTF. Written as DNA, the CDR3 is TGTGCCAGCAGGCGCCGGGGACCGGGAGATGGCTACACCTTC. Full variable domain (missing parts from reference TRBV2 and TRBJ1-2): EPEVTQTPSHQVTQMGQEVILRCVPISNHLYFYWYRQILGQKVEFLVSFYNNEISEKSEIFDDQFSVERPDGSNFTLKIRSTKLEDSAMYFCASRRRGPGDGYTFGSGTRLTVV.

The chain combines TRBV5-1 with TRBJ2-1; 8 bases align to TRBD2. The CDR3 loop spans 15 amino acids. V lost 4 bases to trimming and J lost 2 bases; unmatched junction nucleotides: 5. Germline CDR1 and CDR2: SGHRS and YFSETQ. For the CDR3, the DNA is TGCGCCAGCAGCGAGACAGCGGGAGCCTACAATGAGCAGTTCTTC. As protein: CASSETAGAYNEQFF.

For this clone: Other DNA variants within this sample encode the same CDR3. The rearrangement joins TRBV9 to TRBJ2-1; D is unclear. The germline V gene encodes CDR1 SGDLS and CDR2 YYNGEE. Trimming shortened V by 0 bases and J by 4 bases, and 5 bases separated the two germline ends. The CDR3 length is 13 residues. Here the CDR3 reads CASSVDGYNEQFF. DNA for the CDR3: TGTGCCAGCAGCGTAGACGGATACAATGAGCAGTTCTTC.

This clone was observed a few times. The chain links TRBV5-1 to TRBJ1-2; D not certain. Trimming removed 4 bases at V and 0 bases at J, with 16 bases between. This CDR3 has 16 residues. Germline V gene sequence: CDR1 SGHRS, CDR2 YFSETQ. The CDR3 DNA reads TGCGCCAGCAGCCCCAATGTCGGTACAGCTAACTATGGCTACACCTTC. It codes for CASSPNVGTANYGYTF.

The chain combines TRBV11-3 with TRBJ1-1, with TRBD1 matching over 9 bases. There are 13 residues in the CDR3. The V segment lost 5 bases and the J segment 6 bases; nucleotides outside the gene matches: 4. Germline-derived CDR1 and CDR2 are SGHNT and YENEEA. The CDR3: CASSPRDRAEAFF. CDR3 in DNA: TGTGCCAGCAGCCCCCGGGACAGGGCTGAAGCTTTCTTT.

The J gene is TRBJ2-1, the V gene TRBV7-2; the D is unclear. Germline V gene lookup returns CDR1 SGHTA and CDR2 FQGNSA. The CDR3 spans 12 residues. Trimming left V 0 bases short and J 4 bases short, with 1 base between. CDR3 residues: CASSLAYNEQFF. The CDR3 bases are TGTGCCAGCAGCTTAGCTTACAATGAGCAGTTCTTC.

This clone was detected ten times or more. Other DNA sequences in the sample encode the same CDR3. The chain's CDR3 is CASSPDEQFF. For the CDR3, the DNA is TGTGCCAGCAGCCCTGATGAGCAGTTCTTC. V is TRBV7-9 and J is TRBJ2-1, with D unresolved. The CDR3 spans 10 residues. The V gene's germline CDR1 is SEHNR and CDR2 FQNEAQ (reference sequence). Trimming removed 5 bases at V and 8 bases at J, with 4 bases between.

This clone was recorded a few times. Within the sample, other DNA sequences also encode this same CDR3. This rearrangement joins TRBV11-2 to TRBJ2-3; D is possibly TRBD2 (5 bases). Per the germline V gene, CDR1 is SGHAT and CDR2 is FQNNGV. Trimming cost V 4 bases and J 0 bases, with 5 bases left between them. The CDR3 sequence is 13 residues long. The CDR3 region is CASSSGSTDTQYF. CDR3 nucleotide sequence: TGTGCCAGCAGCTCGGGGAGCACAGATACGCAGTATTTT.

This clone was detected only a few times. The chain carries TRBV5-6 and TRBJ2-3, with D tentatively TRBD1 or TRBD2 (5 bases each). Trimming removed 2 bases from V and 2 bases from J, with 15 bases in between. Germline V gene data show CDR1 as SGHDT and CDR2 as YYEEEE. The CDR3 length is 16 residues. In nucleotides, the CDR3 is TGTGCCAGCAGCTTTTCCGGGACCAGCTACACAGATACGCAGTATTTT. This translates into CASSFSGTSYTDTQYF. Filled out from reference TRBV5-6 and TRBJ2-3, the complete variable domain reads DAGVTQSPTHLIKTRGQQVTLRCSPKSGHDTVSWYQQALGQGPQFIFQYYEEEERQRGNFPDRFSGHQFPNYSSELNVNALLLGDSALYLCASSFSGTSYTDTQYFGPGTRLTVL.

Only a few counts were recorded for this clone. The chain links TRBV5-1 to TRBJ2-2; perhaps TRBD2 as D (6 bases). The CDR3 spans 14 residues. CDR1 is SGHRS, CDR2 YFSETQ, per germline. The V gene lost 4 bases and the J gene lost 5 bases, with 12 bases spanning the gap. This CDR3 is CASSLAQVTGELFF. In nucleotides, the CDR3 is TGCGCCAGCAGCCTAGCGCAGGTGACCGGGGAGCTGTTTTTT.

The CDR3 coding sequence is TGTGCCAGCAGTCGACTAGCGGGGAGCACCGGGGAGCTGTTTTTT. Translation: CASSRLAGSTGELFF. This sequence joins TRBV27 and TRBJ2-2, with TRBD2 identical over 11 bases. The V segment lost 5 bases and the J segment 4 bases; nucleotides outside the gene matches: 3. CDR1 is MNHEY, CDR2 SMNVEV, per germline (reference sequence). This CDR3 is 15 amino acids long.

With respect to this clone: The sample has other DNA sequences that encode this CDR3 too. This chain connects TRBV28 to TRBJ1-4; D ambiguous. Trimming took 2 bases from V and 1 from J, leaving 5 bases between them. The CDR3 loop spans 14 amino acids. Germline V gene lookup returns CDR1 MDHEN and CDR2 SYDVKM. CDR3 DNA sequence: TGTGCCAGCAGTTTAGGAGGAACTAATGAAAAACTGTTTTTT. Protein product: CASSLGGTNEKLFF.

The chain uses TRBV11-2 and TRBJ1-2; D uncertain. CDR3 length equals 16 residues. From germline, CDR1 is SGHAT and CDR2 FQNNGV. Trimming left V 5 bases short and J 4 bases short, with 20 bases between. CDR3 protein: CASSLGRAAGPYGYTF. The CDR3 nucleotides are TGTGCCAGCAGCCTAGGTCGGGCAGCCGGACCCTATGGCTACACCTTC.

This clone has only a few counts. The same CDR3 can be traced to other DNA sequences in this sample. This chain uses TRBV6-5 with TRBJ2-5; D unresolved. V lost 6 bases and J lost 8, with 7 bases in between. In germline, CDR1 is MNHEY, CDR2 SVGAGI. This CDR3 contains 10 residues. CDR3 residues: CASSLGTQYF. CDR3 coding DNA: TGTGCCAGCAGCCTCGGTACCCAGTACTTC.

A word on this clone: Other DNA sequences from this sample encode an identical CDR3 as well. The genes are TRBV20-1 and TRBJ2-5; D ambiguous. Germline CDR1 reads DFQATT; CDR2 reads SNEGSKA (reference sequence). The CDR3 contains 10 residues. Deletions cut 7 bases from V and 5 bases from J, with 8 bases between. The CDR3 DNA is TGCAGTGGGAAGAGGGAGACCCAGTACTTC. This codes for CSGKRETQYF.

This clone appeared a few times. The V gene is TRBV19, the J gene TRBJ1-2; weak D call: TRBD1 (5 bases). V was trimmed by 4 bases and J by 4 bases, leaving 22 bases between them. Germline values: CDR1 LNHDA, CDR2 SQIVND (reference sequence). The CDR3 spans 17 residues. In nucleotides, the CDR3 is TGTGCCAGTAGTAAGGTTAGACAGAAACTACACCTCTATGGCTACACCTTC. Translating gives CASSKVRQKLHLYGYTF.

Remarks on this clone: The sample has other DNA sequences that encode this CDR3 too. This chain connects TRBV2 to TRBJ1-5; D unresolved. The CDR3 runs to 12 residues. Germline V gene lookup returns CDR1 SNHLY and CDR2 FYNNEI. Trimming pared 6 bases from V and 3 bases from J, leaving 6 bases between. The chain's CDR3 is CASRQDNQPQHF. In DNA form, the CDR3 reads TGTGCCAGCAGGCAGGACAATCAGCCCCAGCATTTT.

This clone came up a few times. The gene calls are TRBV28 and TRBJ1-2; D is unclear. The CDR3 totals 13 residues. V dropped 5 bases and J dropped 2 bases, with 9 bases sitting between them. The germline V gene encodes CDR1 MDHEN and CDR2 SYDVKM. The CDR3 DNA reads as TGTGCCAGCAGTGCTCACCAGAACTATGGCTACACCTTC. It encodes CASSAHQNYGYTF.

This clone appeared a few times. CDR3 loop: CASRGAAAGHSRGWGEQYF. In DNA form, the CDR3 reads TGTGCCAGCAGAGGAGCAGCAGCAGGCCATAGTAGAGGGTGGGGAGAGCAGTACTTC. This rearrangement joins TRBV28 to TRBJ2-7; possibly TRBD2 for D (5 bases). V was cut by 6 bases and J by 7 bases, with 34 bases left in between. CDR1 is MDHEN and CDR2 is SYDVKM in the germline V gene. The CDR3 covers 19 residues. The full variable domain, with the rest looked up from reference TRBV28 and TRBJ2-7, is DVKVTQSSRYLVKRTGEKVFLECVQDMDHENMFWYRQDPGLGLRLIYFSYDVKMKEKGDIPEGYSVSREKKERFSLILESASTNQTSMYLCASRGAAAGHSRGWGEQYFGPGTRLTVT.